This record concerns one TCR beta chain sequence. Only in-frame clones appear in the TCRdb table, and some are missing; sequencing was by immunoSEQ multiplex PCR. The repertoire holds 30,000 to 40,000 clones, with roughly 87% as singletons. The data were obtained in a study of blood T cell repertoires in COVID-19. In the study overall: In each case, the material was cDNA or gDNA derived from T cells, B-cell-depleted T cells, or PBMCs.

V dropped 0 bases and J dropped 6 bases, with 10 bases sitting between them. The germline V gene has CDR1 MNHNY and CDR2 SVGAGI (reference sequence). The CDR3 is 14 residues long. The source material was peripheral blood. This chain connects TRBV6-6 to TRBJ2-3; TRBD1 might be the D (6 bases). This sequence originates from a middle-aged man with active or convalescent COVID-19. CDR3 region: CASSYSHREDTQYF. DNA of the CDR3: TGTGCCAGCAGTTACTCGCACAGGGAGGATACGCAGTATTTT.